The TCR beta chain under discussion was sequenced for a study of blood T cell repertoires in COVID-19. Cohort placement rested on clinical history that participants reported themselves. The CDR3 has 16 amino acids. V gave up 3 bases and J gave up 2 bases, with 14 bases separating them. Germline assignment: CDR1 MNHEY and CDR2 SMNVEV (reference sequence). Produced via immunoSEQ multiplex PCR; TCRdb's table is partial and in-frame only. The sample lists roughly 74,000 clones, approximately 90% occurring once. The clonotype was recovered from a woman aged 50 to 65 with acute COVID-19. The rearrangement joins TRBV27 to TRBJ1-3; D remains unclear. Sequenced material: PBMCs or T cells enriched from blood (not recorded which). The CDR3 is CASSFAAPGTGNTIYF. CDR3 bases: TGTGCCAGCAGTTTCGCGGCCCCGGGAACTGGAAACACCATATATTTT.